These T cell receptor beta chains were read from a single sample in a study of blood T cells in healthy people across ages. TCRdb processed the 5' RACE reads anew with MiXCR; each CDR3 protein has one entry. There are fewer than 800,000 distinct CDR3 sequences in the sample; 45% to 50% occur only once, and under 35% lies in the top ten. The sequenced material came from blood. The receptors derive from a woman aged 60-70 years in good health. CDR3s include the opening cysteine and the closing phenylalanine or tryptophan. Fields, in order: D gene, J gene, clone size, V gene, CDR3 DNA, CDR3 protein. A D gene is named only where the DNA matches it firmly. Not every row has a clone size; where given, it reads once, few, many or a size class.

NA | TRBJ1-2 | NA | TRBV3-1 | TGTGCCAGCAGCCGGGACAAGATCTATGGCTACACCTTC | CASSRDKIYGYTF
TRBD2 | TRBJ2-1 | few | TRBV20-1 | TGCAGTGCTAGGTCACCGGGACTAGACCACAATGAGCAGTTCTTC | CSARSPGLDHNEQFF
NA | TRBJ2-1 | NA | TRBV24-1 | TGTGCCACCAGTCGGAGGGGGGTCGGCTCCTACAATGAGCAGTTCTTC | CATSRRGVGSYNEQFF
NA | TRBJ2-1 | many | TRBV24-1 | TGTGCCACCAGTGATTTGGGGGGGGGGCGTAATGAGCAGTTCTTC | CATSDLGGGRNEQFF
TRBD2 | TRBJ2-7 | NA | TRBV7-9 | TGTGCCAGCAGAGCGGGGGACCGCTACGAGCAGTACTTC | CASRAGDRYEQYF
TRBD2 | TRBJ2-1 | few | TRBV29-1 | TGCAGCGTTGAAACTAGCGGCGCCTACGATGAGCAGTTCTTC | CSVETSGAYDEQFF
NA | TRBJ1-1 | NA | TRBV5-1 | TGCGCCAGCAGGATAGGGGGGGTGGACACTGAAGCTTTCTTT | CASRIGGVDTEAFF
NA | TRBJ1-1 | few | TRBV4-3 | TGCGCCAGCAGCCAATCCGGGAGGAACACTGAAGCTTTCTTT | CASSQSGRNTEAFF
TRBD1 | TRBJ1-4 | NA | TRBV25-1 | TGTGCCAGCAGTGAAGGACAGGGGAGTGAAAAACTGTTTTTT | CASSEGQGSEKLFF
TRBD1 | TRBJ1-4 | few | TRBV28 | TGTGCCAGCAGTGTCACCGGGACAGGGCAAAAACTGTTTTTT | CASSVTGTGQKLFF
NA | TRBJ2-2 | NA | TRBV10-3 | TGTGCCATCAGGTGGGCCGACACCGGGGAGCTGTTTTTT | CAIRWADTGELFF
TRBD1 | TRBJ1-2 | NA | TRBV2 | TGTGCCAGCGTCCGGGACAGGGGGGAAGGAGGCTACACCTTC | CASVRDRGEGGYTF
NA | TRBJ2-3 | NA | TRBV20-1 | TGCAGTGCTAGAGATGGTTACGGACTCACAGATACGCAGTATTTT | CSARDGYGLTDTQYF
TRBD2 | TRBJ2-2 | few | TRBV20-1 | TGCAGTGCCCCTAAGGCCGGGAGGGGATCCGGGGAGCTGTTTTTT | CSAPKAGRGSGELFF
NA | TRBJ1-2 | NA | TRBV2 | TGTGCCAGCAGTGCCCAGGGTTCAGACTATGGCTACACCTTC | CASSAQGSDYGYTF
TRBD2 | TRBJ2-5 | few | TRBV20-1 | TGCAGTGCCGGGACCCTGGGACTAGCGTCGGTGTCTCAGTACTTC | CSAGTLGLASVSQYF
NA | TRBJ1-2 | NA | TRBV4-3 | TGCGCCAGCAGCCAAGGGAGGGGACCCTATGGCTACACCTTC | CASSQGRGPYGYTF
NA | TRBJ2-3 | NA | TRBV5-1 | TGCGCCAGCAGCTTTGGGACCCCACGAGGAGATACGCAGTATTTT | CASSFGTPRGDTQYF
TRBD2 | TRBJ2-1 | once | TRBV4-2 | TGTGCCAGCAGCCAAGTCGGGGGTGGGGGAGGGTTCGATGAGCAGTTCTTC | CASSQVGGGGGFDEQFF
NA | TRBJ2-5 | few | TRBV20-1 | TGCAGTGCTAGAGATCCAGAAAGCTGGTACCAAGAGACCCAGTACTTC | CSARDPESWYQETQYF
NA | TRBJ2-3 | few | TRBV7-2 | TGTGCCAGCAGCTTAGTCTGGTCCCCCACAGATACGCAGTATTTT | CASSLVWSPTDTQYF
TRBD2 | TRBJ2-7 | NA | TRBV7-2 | TGTGCCAGCAGCTTAGCAGCGGGAGCCTACAATGAGCAGTACTTC | CASSLAAGAYNEQYF
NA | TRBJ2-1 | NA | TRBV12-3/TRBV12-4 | TGTGCCAGCAGCTCAGCTAGGGAGTCCTACAATGAGCAGTTCTTC | CASSSARESYNEQFF
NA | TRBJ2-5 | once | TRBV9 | TGTGCCAGCAGCGTAGGTGTACAGGGAAGGACCCAGTACTTC | CASSVGVQGRTQYF
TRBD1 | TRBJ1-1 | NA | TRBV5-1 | TGCGCCAGCAGCTTGACGGGACAGGCCCCTCGGGGGAGGACTGAAGCTTTCTTT | CASSLTGQAPRGRTEAFF
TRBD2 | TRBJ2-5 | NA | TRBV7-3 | TGTGCCAGCAGCTTATCTCCTCCCCAACTAGCGGGAAGACAAGAGACCCAGTACTTC | CASSLSPPQLAGRQETQYF
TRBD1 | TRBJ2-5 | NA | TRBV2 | TGTGCCAACGGACAGGGGCAGGAGAGCCAAGAGACCCAGTACTTC | CANGQGQESQETQYF
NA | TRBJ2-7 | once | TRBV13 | TGTGCCAGCAGCTTAGTTGGTCGTTTTCCGTACGAGCAGTACTTC | CASSLVGRFPYEQYF
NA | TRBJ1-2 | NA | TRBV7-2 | TGTGCCAGCAGCTTCCCCTCCCGGCGAATCTATGGCCACACCTTC | CASSFPSRRIYGHTF
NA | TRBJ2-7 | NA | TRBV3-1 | TGTGCCAGCAGCCAAGCAGGTACCAAATCCTACGAGCAGTACTTC | CASSQAGTKSYEQYF
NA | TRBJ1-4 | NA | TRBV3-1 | TGTGCCAGCAGCCAGATGGATGTTCGTGAAAAACTGTTTTTT | CASSQMDVREKLFF
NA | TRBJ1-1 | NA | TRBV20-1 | TGCAGTGCTATAAGGGGATCGAACACTGAAGCTTTCTTT | CSAIRGSNTEAFF
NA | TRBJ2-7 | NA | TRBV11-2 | TGTGCCAGCAGCTTAGTGGTAGTCCGAGCCGAGCAGTACTTC | CASSLVVVRAEQYF
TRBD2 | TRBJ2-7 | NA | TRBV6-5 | TGTGCCAGCACCCCGGGACTAATGTACGAGCAGTACTTC | CASTPGLMYEQYF
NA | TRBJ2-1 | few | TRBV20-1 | TGCAGTGCTAGAACAGATGTTGAGGGGAAGCAGTTCTTC | CSARTDVEGKQFF
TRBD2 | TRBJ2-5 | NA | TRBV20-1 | TGCAGTGCTAGACTGACTAGCACCGAGACCCAGTACTTC | CSARLTSTETQYF
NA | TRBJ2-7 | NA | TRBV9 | TGTGCCAGCAGCGGCAGGGGGGGAGACTACGAGCAGTACTTC | CASSGRGGDYEQYF
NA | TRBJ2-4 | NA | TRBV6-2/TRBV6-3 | TGTGCCACAAGCAGAAGGGCCCAGGCGGGACAAGCCAAAAACATTCAGTACTTC | CATSRRAQAGQAKNIQYF
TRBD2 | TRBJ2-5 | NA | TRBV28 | TGTGCCAGCAGTTTATTTGGGCTAGCGGGACCCGAAGAGGCCCAGTACTTC | CASSLFGLAGPEEAQYF
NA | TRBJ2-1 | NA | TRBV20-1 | TGCAGTGCTCCGGTGGATCCGGCCTACAATGAGCAGTTCTTC | CSAPVDPAYNEQFF
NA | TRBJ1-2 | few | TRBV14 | TGTGCCAGCAGCCAAGTTAACTATGGCTACACCTTC | CASSQVNYGYTF
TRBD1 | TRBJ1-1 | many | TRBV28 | TGTGCCAGTAGGGGGCGCGAAGGGGGCACTGAAGCTTTCTTT | CASRGREGGTEAFF
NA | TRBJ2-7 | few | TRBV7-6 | TGTGCCAGCAGCTCCGACGGGGCGGGCTCCTACGAGCAGTACTTC | CASSSDGAGSYEQYF
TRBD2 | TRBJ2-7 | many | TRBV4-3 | TGCGCCAGCAGCCAACTTAGCGGGAAGGATTACGAGCAGTACTTC | CASSQLSGKDYEQYF
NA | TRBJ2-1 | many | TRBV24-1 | TGTGCCACCAGTGGGGCCGCTAGTTACAATGAGCAGTTCTTC | CATSGAASYNEQFF
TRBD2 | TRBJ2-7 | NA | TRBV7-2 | TGTGCCACCCAGGGACTAGCGGGGTTTTACGAGCAGTACTTC | CATQGLAGFYEQYF
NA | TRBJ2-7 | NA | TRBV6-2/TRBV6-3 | TGTGCCAGCAGTTACATGGGGAGTGGCGAGCAGTACTTC | CASSYMGSGEQYF
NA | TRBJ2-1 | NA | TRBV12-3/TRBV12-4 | TGTGCCAGCACCCCGGCAGGGTTTCGCGGCGTGAATGAGCAGTTCTTC | CASTPAGFRGVNEQFF
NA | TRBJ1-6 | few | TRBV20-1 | TGCAGTGCTAGAGATCCACGACAAGTTTATTCACCCCTCCACTTT | CSARDPRQVYSPLHF
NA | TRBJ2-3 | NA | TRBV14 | TGTGCCGGCAGCCAAGATTGGGCTAGGTCAGGTACGCAGTATTTT | CAGSQDWARSGTQYF
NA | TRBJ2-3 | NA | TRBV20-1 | TGCAGTGCTAGAGATCTGGCGGATCGGGATACGCAGTATTTT | CSARDLADRDTQYF
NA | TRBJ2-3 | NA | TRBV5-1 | TGCGCCAGCAGCTTGGCCAGGGCTGGCACAGATACGCAGTATTTT | CASSLARAGTDTQYF
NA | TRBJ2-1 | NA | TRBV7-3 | TGTGCCAGCAGCAAAAAGGGTGGTGAGCAGTTCTTC | CASSKKGGEQFF